The rows below give T cell receptor beta chains drawn from one sample of a study of blood T cell repertoires in COVID-19. The table came from immunoSEQ multiplex PCR; TCRdb's copy has only in-frame clones and leaves some out. Here the sample spans about 52,000 clones, over 75% being singletons. Sequencing used peripheral blood. Receptors originate from a human donor in a cohort sampled during active COVID-19. Both conserved end residues are part of each CDR3. Fields, in order: D gene, V gene, J gene, clone size, CDR3 DNA, CDR3 protein. D genes are given only for firm matches. Clone size is stated in some rows and not others, as once, few, many or a class when expanded.

>-|TRBV5-1|TRBJ1-4|once
TGCGCCAGCAGCTTTAGTGCGCTTAATGAAAAACTGTTTTTT
CASSFSALNEKLFF
>TRBD1|TRBV28|TRBJ2-7|-
TGTGCCAGCAGTTCCGGGACAGGGCACTACGAGCAGTACTTC
CASSSGTGHYEQYF
>-|TRBV7-2|TRBJ2-3|-
TGTGCCAGCAGCCGCTCGAGTGTCGGAGCAGATACGCAGTATTTT
CASSRSSVGADTQYF
>TRBD1|TRBV10-3|TRBJ1-1|-
TGTGCCATCACTGCGGTACAGGGGGGCACTGAAGCTTTCTTT
CAITAVQGGTEAFF
>-|TRBV5-4|TRBJ2-1|-
TGTGCCAGCAGCTTGGACGGCTCCTACAATGAGCAGTTCTTC
CASSLDGSYNEQFF
>TRBD2|TRBV5-4|TRBJ2-1|-
TGTGCCAGCAGCTCGACCGGGACTAGCGGGACCCAGCAGTTCTTC
CASSSTGTSGTQQFF
>TRBD2|TRBV5-1|TRBJ2-7|-
TGCGCCAGCAGCTCCTCGGGAGGGAGCGGGTACTCCTACGAGCAGTACTTC
CASSSSGGSGYSYEQYF
>TRBD1|TRBV5-4|TRBJ2-3|-
TGTGCCAGCAAGGACAGGGGGTTGTCTAGCACAGATACGCAGTATTTT
CASKDRGLSSTDTQYF
>TRBD1|TRBV6-1|TRBJ1-5|-
TGTGCCAGCAGTGGGGGACAGGGCATTACTTATAGCAATCAGCCCCAGCATTTT
CASSGGQGITYSNQPQHF
>TRBD1|TRBV2|TRBJ2-7|-
TGTGCCAGCAGAAGACAGGGGGAGGCCGAGCAGTACTTC
CASRRQGEAEQYF
>-|TRBV7-9|TRBJ2-1|once
TGTGCCAGCAGCAGTACGAGCGCAAGCTCCTACAATGAGCAGTTCTTC
CASSSTSASSYNEQFF
>-|TRBV2|TRBJ2-1|-
TGTGCCAGCAGTGATGAGGGAGAGTCCTACAATGAGCAGTTCTTC
CASSDEGESYNEQFF
>-|TRBV6-6|TRBJ1-1|once
TGTGCCAGCAGTTACTCGATAAGGGGCACGAACACTGAAGCTTTCTTT
CASSYSIRGTNTEAFF
>-|TRBV19|TRBJ2-3|-
TGTGCCAGTAGTAAAGGGGTTGCGATTTTATCCACAGATACGCAGTATTTT
CASSKGVAILSTDTQYF
>-|TRBV7-6|TRBJ2-7|-
TGTGCCAGCAGCTTATCCCTGCGGGTACCCTACGAGCAGTACTTC
CASSLSLRVPYEQYF
>-|TRBV28|TRBJ1-3|-
TGTGCCAGTCAGGACAACAGCTCTGGAAACACCATATATTTT
CASQDNSSGNTIYF
>TRBD1|TRBV5-1|TRBJ1-2|-
TGCGCCAGCAGCCCCAGGACAGGGGTCCCGGACTACACCTTC
CASSPRTGVPDYTF
>-|TRBV6-5|TRBJ2-3|-
TGTGCCAGCAGTTACTCGTTCCTTAGAACAGATACGCAGTATTTT
CASSYSFLRTDTQYF
>TRBD1|TRBV3-1/TRBV3-2|TRBJ1-6|once
TGTGCCAGCAGAACAGGGGGCACGGCCTATAATTCACCCCTCCACTTT
CASRTGGTAYNSPLHF
>TRBD1|TRBV2|TRBJ1-1|-
TGTGCCAGTAGAGACAGGGGCTCTGAAGCTTTCTTT
CASRDRGSEAFF
>TRBD1|TRBV20-1|TRBJ1-2|-
TGCAGTGCTAGTCCCGGGACAGGGGCTTCTGGCTACACCTTC
CSASPGTGASGYTF
>TRBD2|TRBV28|TRBJ2-1|-
TGTGCCAGCAGTTATAGCGGGAGAGGCCTCTACAATGAGCAGTTCTTC
CASSYSGRGLYNEQFF
>-|TRBV24-1|TRBJ1-2|few
TGTGCCACCAGCCAATCCCAGGGGACGAATGGCTACACCTTC
CATSQSQGTNGYTF
>-|TRBV20-1|TRBJ2-7|once
TGCAGTGCTACGGCGGTTTACGAGCAGTACTTC
CSATAVYEQYF
>TRBD2|TRBV4-1|TRBJ2-1|-
TGCGCCAGCAGACTAGCGGGGCGGGGTGGCAATGAGCAGTTCTTC
CASRLAGRGGNEQFF
>TRBD1|TRBV28|TRBJ1-5|few
TGTGCCAGCAGTTTTCGAGGGGGCCCATTAAGATATAGCAATCAGCCCCAGCATTTT
CASSFRGGPLRYSNQPQHF
>TRBD2|TRBV3-1/TRBV3-2|TRBJ2-1|-
TGTGCCAGCAGCCATTCCAGCGGGAGATTAAACAATGAGCAGTTCTTC
CASSHSSGRLNNEQFF
>-|TRBV7-9|TRBJ2-7|-
TGTGCCAGCAGCCGGGCGAGGGGGAGAACCTACGAGCAGTACTTC
CASSRARGRTYEQYF
>TRBD2|TRBV2|TRBJ2-3|-
TGTGCCAGCAGTGCCCCCCTAGCGGGAATTGACACAGATACGCAGTATTTT
CASSAPLAGIDTDTQYF
>TRBD2|TRBV5-1|TRBJ2-2|-
TGCGCCAGCAGCTTTTCGGGAGGCGGGGGCACCGGGGAGCTGTTTTTT
CASSFSGGGGTGELFF
>TRBD2|TRBV6-2/TRBV6-3|TRBJ2-1|-
TGTGCCAGCAGCACTAGCGGGGCCTCCTACAATGAGCAGTTCTTC
CASSTSGASYNEQFF
>-|TRBV19|TRBJ1-1|-
TGTGCCAGTAGTATTTCCGTCAGGGGGAACACTGAAGCTTTCTTT
CASSISVRGNTEAFF
>-|TRBV4-1|TRBJ2-4|-
TGCGCCAGCAGCCATCCCACGGACATTCAGTACTTC
CASSHPTDIQYF
>-|TRBV30|TRBJ1-6|once
TGTGCCTGGGGGGCCTTGGTTAATTCACCCCTCCACTTT
CAWGALVNSPLHF
>-|TRBV6-1|TRBJ2-1|-
TGTGCCAGCAGTGGGGCTAGCGCTAAGCACGCCTACAATGAGCAGTTCTTC
CASSGASAKHAYNEQFF
>-|TRBV5-1|TRBJ1-1|-
TGCGCCAGCAGCTCCCTCTCAGGCACTGAAGCTTTCTTT
CASSSLSGTEAFF
>-|TRBV12-2|TRBJ1-3|-
TGTGCAAGTCGCCCTGAAAGACAGATTAGTGGAAACACCATATATTTT
CASRPERQISGNTIYF
>-|TRBV2|TRBJ2-7|-
TGTGCCAGCAGTGACACAGGATTCGAGCAGTACTTC
CASSDTGFEQYF
>-|TRBV28|TRBJ2-7|-
TGTGCCAGCAGTCTATCGCCAGGAGGCGAGCAGTACTTC
CASSLSPGGEQYF
>TRBD1|TRBV27|TRBJ2-7|-
TGTGCCAGCAGGTCCGGACAGGGCTCCTACGAGCAGTACTTC
CASRSGQGSYEQYF
>-|TRBV11-2|TRBJ2-7|few
TGTGCCAGCAGCCCAGACATCAGAAAAGTCTCCTACGAGCAGTACTTC
CASSPDIRKVSYEQYF
>-|TRBV7-3|TRBJ2-3|-
TGTGCCAGCAGCCCTACGCCTAGGAGGGATACGCAGTATTTT
CASSPTPRRDTQYF
>-|TRBV6-5|TRBJ1-5|-
TGTGCCAGCAGACCCCCCTCGGTGAGCAATCAGCCCCAGCATTTT
CASRPPSVSNQPQHF
>TRBD1|TRBV2|TRBJ1-5|-
TGTGCCAGCAGTCCTCCCGGGACAGGGGGCAATCAGCCCCAGCATTTT
CASSPPGTGGNQPQHF
>-|TRBV10-1|TRBJ2-7|few
TGCGCCAGCAGTTCGAGGGAGTCTGGGCTAGGGGAGCAGTACTTC
CASSSRESGLGEQYF
>TRBD1|TRBV7-2|TRBJ1-6|few
TGTGCCAGCAGCTTTAAACAGGGGAATTCACCCCTCCACTTT
CASSFKQGNSPLHF
>-|TRBV13|TRBJ2-1|-
TGTGCCAGCAGCCCCGGGACCGGGACTCTTTCCTACAATGAGCAGTTCTTC
CASSPGTGTLSYNEQFF
>TRBD1|TRBV18|TRBJ1-1|once
TGTGCCAGCTCGTTTCCCGGGACAGCCTCGTCGAACACTGAAGCTTTCTTT
CASSFPGTASSNTEAFF
>-|TRBV2|TRBJ2-2|-
TGTGCCAGCAGTGTCGAGGGAAACACCGGGGAGCTGTTTTTT
CASSVEGNTGELFF
>-|TRBV11-3|TRBJ2-1|once
TGTGCCAGCAGCTTGAGGGGGGGTGAGCAGTTCTTC
CASSLRGGEQFF
>-|TRBV28|TRBJ1-5|-
TGTGCCAGCAGTTTCTTGGGCCAGGGCGGTCAGCCCCAGCATTTT
CASSFLGQGGQPQHF
>-|TRBV6-2/TRBV6-3|TRBJ1-5|-
TGTGCCAGCAGTTACCTCGACACCTATCAGCCCCAGCATTTT
CASSYLDTYQPQHF
>TRBD1|TRBV19|TRBJ1-2|-
TGTGCCAGTAGGACCCGGGACAGGGTTAATGGCTACACCTTC
CASRTRDRVNGYTF
>TRBD2|TRBV5-4|TRBJ2-3|-
TGTGCCAGCAGCCCTTCTTTGGCGGGGGGTAGCACAGATACGCAGTATTTT
CASSPSLAGGSTDTQYF
>TRBD1|TRBV2|TRBJ1-3|few
TGTGCCAGCAGTACCACAGGGGTCTGGTTGGGAAACACCATATATTTT
CASSTTGVWLGNTIYF
>-|TRBV4-1|TRBJ1-5|-
TGCGCCAGCAGCCATGCGGGGACGGCTAATCAGCCCCAGCATTTT
CASSHAGTANQPQHF
>TRBD2|TRBV7-3|TRBJ2-7|-
TGTGCCAGCAGCCCAACCCCGACTAGCGGGACCCACGAGCAGTACTTC
CASSPTPTSGTHEQYF
>-|TRBV7-9|TRBJ2-5|once
TGTGCCAGCAGCTTAGCGAAACGTGACAAAGAGACCCAGTACTTC
CASSLAKRDKETQYF
>TRBD1|TRBV5-1|TRBJ1-2|-
TGCGCCAGCAGCTTTGGGACAGGGGAATTTGGCTATGGCTACACCTTC
CASSFGTGEFGYGYTF
>TRBD2|TRBV10-1|TRBJ2-1|-
TGCGCCAGCAGTGAACTAGCGGGAGTAGATGAGCAGTTCTTC
CASSELAGVDEQFF